The next 2 T cell receptor beta chains were all read from a single sample in a study of spatial heterogeneity in lung cancer. Time point noted: sample taken at primary tumor resection. Frozen PBMC, nontumor lung or tumor provided whole RNA, which was sequenced unsorted. TCRdb reprocessed the 5' RACE reads with MiXCR, giving one entry per CDR3 protein. The sample has several thousand distinct CDR3 sequences, less than 6% seen once; the top ten hold around 8.3%. Material: normal lung tissue next to the tumor, obtained at surgery. These receptors were collected from a female donor with early-stage non-small cell lung cancer.

This clonotype is termed medium-sized (0.01 to 0.1%). The chain's CDR3 is CASSRTGPSYEQYF. For the CDR3, the DNA is TGTGCCAGCAGTCGGACAGGGCCCTCCTACGAGCAGTACTTC. The rearrangement joins TRBV27 to TRBJ2-7; 8 nucleotides align to TRBD1. The germline V gene encodes CDR1 MNHEY and CDR2 SMNVEV (reference sequence). This CDR3 contains 14 residues. V shed 5 bases and J 0 bases; nucleotides not matched to a gene: 3.

This clonotype was recorded many times. The junction shows a germline mismatch at one end, possibly a read error. The chain recombines TRBV28 with TRBJ2-4; D not resolved. The CDR3 has 14 residues. Germline V gene data show CDR1 as MDHEN and CDR2 as SYDVKM. CDR3 nucleotide sequence: TGTGCCAGCAGTTTAGGGGAAGCCGAAAACATTCAGTACTTC. Its protein is CASSLGEAENIQYF.